The text below deals with one T cell receptor (beta chain). Its specificity is not known. It was version v3.0 of the immunoSEQ assay that was run at survey level. The assay was immunoSEQ multiplex PCR, and TCRdb's table has in-frame clones only and misses some. The table includes fewer than 35,000 clones, approximately 78% detected once. V dropped 4 bases and J dropped 9 bases, with 10 bases sitting between them. Germline assignment: CDR1 WSHSY and CDR2 SAAADI. CDR3 length equals 12 residues. The data stem from a study of long-term antiretroviral therapy in people with HIV. Study findings and constraints: Blood sampling spanned 2004 to 2017, possibly under older ART regimens. HIV repertoires spanned narrower CDR3 length ranges than controls.

The clonotype comes from a man in his fifties with HIV. The input for sequencing was unsorted PBMCs, taken 2.9 years after starting antiretroviral therapy. This chain uses TRBV10-2 with TRBJ2-4, with unresolved D. The CDR3 sequence is CASSALGRIQYF. CDR3 DNA sequence: TGCGCCAGCAGTGCCCTCGGACGCATTCAGTACTTC.